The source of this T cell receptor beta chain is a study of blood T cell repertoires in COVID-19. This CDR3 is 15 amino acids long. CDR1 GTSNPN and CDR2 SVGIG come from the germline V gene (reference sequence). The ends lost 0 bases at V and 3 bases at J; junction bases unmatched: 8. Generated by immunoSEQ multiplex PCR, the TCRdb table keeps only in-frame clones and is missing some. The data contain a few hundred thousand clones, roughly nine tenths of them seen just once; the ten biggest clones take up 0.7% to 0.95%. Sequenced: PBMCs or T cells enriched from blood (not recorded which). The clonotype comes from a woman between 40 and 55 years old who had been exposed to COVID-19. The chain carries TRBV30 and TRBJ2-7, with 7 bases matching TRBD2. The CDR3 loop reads CAWSVGGGIHYEQYF. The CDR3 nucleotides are TGTGCCTGGAGTGTGGGGGGGGGAATCCACTACGAGCAGTACTTC.